This T cell receptor (beta chain) originates from a study of blood T cell repertoires in COVID-19. Study in general: Samples of COVID-19 (acute and convalescent) were obtained from the United States, Italy and Spain.

Per the authors' pipeline: Amplified reference gene primers provided the basis for estimating nucleated cell counts. Assay used: immunoSEQ multiplex PCR; TCRdb lists only in-frame clones, some missing. V, J and clone size were drawn from that table, and D and trimming were deduced from the DNA. The table has fewer than 80,000 clones, around 82% seen once. This clone came up once. The CDR3 runs 13 residues. The germline V and J ends were trimmed by 3 bases and 4 bases, with 9 bases remaining between them. The TCR originated in a man aged 55 to 69 with COVID-19, enrolled during active disease. Sequences were obtained from peripheral blood. The chain links TRBV12-3 or TRBV12-4 to TRBJ1-2; D is uncertain. CDR3 coding DNA: TGTGCCAGCAGTTTCTTGGCTCGCTATGGCTACACCTTC. The encoded protein is CASSFLARYGYTF.